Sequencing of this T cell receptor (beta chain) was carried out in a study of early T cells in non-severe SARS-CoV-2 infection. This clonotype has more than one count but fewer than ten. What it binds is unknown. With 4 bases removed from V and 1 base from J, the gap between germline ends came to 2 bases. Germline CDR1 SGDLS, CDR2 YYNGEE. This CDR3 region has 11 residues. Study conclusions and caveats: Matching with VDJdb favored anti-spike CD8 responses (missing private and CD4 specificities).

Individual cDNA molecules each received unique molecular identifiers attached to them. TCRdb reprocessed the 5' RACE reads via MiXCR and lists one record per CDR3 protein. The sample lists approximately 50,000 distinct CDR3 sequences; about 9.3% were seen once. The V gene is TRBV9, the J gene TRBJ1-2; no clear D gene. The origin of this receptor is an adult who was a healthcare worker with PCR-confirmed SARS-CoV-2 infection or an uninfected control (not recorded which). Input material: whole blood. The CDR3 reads CASSINYGYTF. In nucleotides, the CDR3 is TGTGCCAGCAGCATTAACTATGGCTACACCTTC.